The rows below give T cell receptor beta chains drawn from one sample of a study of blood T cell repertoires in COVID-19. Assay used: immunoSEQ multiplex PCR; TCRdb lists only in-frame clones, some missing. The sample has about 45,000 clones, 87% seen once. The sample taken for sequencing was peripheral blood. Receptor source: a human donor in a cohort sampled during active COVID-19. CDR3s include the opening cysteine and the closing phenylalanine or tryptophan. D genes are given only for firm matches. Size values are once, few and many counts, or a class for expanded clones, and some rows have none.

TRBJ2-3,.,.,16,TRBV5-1,CASSPDGRRGTDTQYF,TGCGCCAGCAGCCCCGACGGCAGGCGAGGCACAGATACGCAGTATTTT
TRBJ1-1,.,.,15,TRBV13,CASSLGAGATTEAFF,TGTGCCAGCAGCTTAGGGGCGGGGGCGACCACTGAAGCTTTCTTT
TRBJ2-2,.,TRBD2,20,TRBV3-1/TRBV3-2,CASSQDQIRLAGDNTGELFF,TGTGCCAGCAGCCAAGATCAAATTAGGCTAGCGGGAGATAACACCGGGGAGCTGTTTTTT
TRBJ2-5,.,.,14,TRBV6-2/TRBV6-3,CASTPLLYQETQYF,TGTGCCAGCACCCCTCTTCTGTACCAAGAGACCCAGTACTTC
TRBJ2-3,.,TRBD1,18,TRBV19,CASSSSSWTGAFKDTQYF,TGTGCCAGTAGTAGTTCTTCCTGGACAGGGGCGTTTAAAGATACGCAGTATTTT
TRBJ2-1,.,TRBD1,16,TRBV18,CASSPPDRSLNNEQFF,TGTGCCAGCTCACCACCGGACAGGAGCCTTAACAATGAGCAGTTCTTC
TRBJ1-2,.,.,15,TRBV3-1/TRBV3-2,CASSQGQIFNYGYTF,TGTGCCAGCAGCCAGGGACAAATTTTTAACTATGGCTACACCTTC
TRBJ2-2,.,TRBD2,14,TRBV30,CAWSAGRGTGELFF,TGTGCCTGGAGTGCGGGGAGGGGCACCGGGGAGCTGTTTTTT
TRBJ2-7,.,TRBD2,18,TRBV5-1,CASSGGLAGVRRDYEQYF,TGCGCCAGCAGCGGGGGACTAGCGGGGGTGAGACGAGACTACGAGCAGTACTTC
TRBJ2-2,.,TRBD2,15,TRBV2,CASSDGGVDTGELFF,TGTGCCAGCAGTGACGGGGGGGTTGACACCGGGGAGCTGTTTTTT
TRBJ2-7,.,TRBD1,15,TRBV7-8,CASSFVETGYHEQYF,TGTGCCAGCAGCTTCGTGGAGACAGGGTACCACGAGCAGTACTTC
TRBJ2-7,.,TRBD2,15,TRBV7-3,CASSDTGTSGGEQYF,TGTGCCAGCAGCGATACCGGGACTAGCGGGGGAGAGCAGTACTTC
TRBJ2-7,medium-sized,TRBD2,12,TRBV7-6,CASSRLAGEQYF,TGTGCCAGCAGCCGACTAGCGGGAGAGCAGTACTTC
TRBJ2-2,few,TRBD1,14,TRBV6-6,CASRGQGPSGELFF,TGTGCCAGCAGAGGACAGGGTCCGTCTGGGGAGCTGTTTTTT
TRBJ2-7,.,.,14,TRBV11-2,CASSKNGQRSSLYF,TGTGCCAGCAGCAAAAACGGACAGCGTAGTAGTCTGTACTTC
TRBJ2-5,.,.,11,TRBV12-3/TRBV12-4,CASSPGETQYF,TGTGCCAGCAGCCCGGGGGAGACCCAGTACTTC
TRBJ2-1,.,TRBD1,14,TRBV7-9,CASPGDSSYNEQFF,TGTGCCAGTCCCGGGGACAGCTCCTACAATGAGCAGTTCTTC
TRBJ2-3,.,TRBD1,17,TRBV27,CASSRPGQGVRGDTQYF,TGTGCCAGCAGCCGCCCGGGACAGGGGGTTCGGGGGGATACGCAGTATTTT
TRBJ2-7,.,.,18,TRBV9,CASSVGSRDTDLSYEQYF,TGTGCCAGCAGCGTAGGTTCAAGAGACACTGATCTTTCCTACGAGCAGTACTTC
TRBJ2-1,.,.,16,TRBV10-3,CAISERTGSSYNEQFF,TGTGCCATCAGTGAAAGAACGGGGAGCTCCTACAATGAGCAGTTCTTC
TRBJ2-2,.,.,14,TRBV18,CASSRYRDAGELFF,TGTGCCAGCTCACGATACAGGGACGCCGGGGAGCTGTTTTTT
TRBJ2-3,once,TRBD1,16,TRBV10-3,CAISPNRGQITDTQYF,TGTGCCATCAGTCCGAACAGGGGGCAGATCACAGATACGCAGTATTTT
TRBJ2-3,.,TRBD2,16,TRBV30,CAWIPGLAVSTDTQYF,TGTGCCTGGATCCCTGGACTAGCGGTTAGCACAGATACGCAGTATTTT
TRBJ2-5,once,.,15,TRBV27,CASSSPIGGEETQYF,TGTGCCAGCAGTTCCCCGATCGGAGGTGAAGAGACCCAGTACTTC
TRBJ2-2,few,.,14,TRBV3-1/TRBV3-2,CASSQVLSTGELFF,TGTGCCAGCAGCCAAGTGTTGTCTACCGGGGAGCTGTTTTTT
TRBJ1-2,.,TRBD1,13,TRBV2,CASSPDRISGYTF,TGTGCCAGCAGTCCGGACAGGATCTCTGGCTACACCTTC
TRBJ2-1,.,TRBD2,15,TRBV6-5,CASRRTGLASNEQFF,TGTGCCAGCAGGAGGACGGGACTAGCGTCAAATGAGCAGTTCTTC
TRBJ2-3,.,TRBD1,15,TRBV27,CASSSNRGSSDTQYF,TGTGCCAGCAGTTCGAACAGGGGATCGTCAGATACGCAGTATTTT
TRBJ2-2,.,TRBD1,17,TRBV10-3,CAISEVQGAYDTGELFF,TGTGCCATCAGTGAGGTGCAGGGGGCATACGACACCGGGGAGCTGTTTTTT
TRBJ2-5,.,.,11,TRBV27,CASSFRETQYF,TGTGCCAGCAGTTTCCGGGAGACCCAGTACTTC
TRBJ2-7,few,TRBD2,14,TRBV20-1,CSASMPSGSYEQYF,TGCAGTGCTAGTATGCCTAGCGGGTCCTACGAGCAGTACTTC
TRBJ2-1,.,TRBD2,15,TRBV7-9,CASSLGAGGYNEQFF,TGTGCCAGCAGCTTAGGAGCGGGAGGATACAATGAGCAGTTCTTC
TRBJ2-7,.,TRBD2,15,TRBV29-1,CSVTGTSGLPYEQYF,TGCAGCGTGACCGGGACTAGCGGGTTGCCATACGAGCAGTACTTC
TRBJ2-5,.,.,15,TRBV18,CASSPSLQLQETQYF,TGTGCCAGCTCACCAAGCTTACAGCTTCAAGAGACCCAGTACTTC